These 25 T cell receptor beta chains were all obtained from the same sample, sequenced in a study of cytomegalovirus exposure and HLA in healthy donors. PCR amplification relied on 60 Vbeta primers (plus 13 Jbeta primers). The table came from immunoSEQ multiplex PCR; TCRdb's copy has only in-frame clones and leaves some out. Of under 300,000 clones in the sample, under 80% were seen once. The sequencing input was PBMCs. These TCRs come from a female donor in good health and CMV-seronegative.

V and J are TRBV11-3 and TRBJ2-1; maybe TRBD1 (6 bases). V was trimmed by 0 bases and J by 8 bases, leaving 11 bases between them. Germline CDR1 and CDR2: SGHNT and YENEEA. The CDR3 consists of 14 residues. CDR3 protein: CASSLELGADEQFF. The DNA for the CDR3 is TGTGCCAGCAGCTTAGAACTGGGGGCCGATGAGCAGTTCTTC.

In this sample, this clone turned up a few times. The chain combines TRBV4-2 with TRBJ2-1; TRBD2 agrees at 7 bases. This CDR3 is 14 amino acids long. Per germline, CDR1 LGHNA and CDR2 YNFKEQ. Trimming cost V 4 bases and J 8 bases; bases outside gene matches: 8. The CDR3 is CASSPGGSSDEQFF. The CDR3 coding sequence is TGTGCCAGCAGCCCTGGCGGGAGCTCCGATGAGCAGTTCTTC.

The chain links TRBV5-6 to TRBJ2-5; 15 nucleotides align to TRBD2. The junction had 6 bases not matched to a gene; V was cut back by 1 base and J by 5 bases. There are 17 residues in the CDR3. Germline CDR1 SGHDT, CDR2 YYEEEE. CDR3 loop: CASSLLSGTSGRETQYF. DNA of the CDR3: TGTGCCAGCAGCTTGCTATCAGGGACTAGCGGGAGGGAGACCCAGTACTTC.

On this clone: One junction end disagrees with the germline gene, perhaps due to a read error. The chain couples TRBV2 to TRBJ1-5, with 8 bases lining up with TRBD1. The CDR3 is made up of 15 amino acids. The germline V gene encodes CDR1 SNHLY and CDR2 FYNNEI. The CDR3 loop is CASGEDRGFYQPQHF. The DNA of the CDR3 is TGTGCCAGCGGTGAAGACAGGGGATTTTATCAGCCCCAGCATTTT. Full variable domain (missing parts from reference TRBV2 and TRBJ1-5): EPEVTQTPSHQVTQMGQEVILRCVPISNHLYFYWYRQILGQKVEFLVSFYNNEISEKSEIFDDQFSVERPDGSNFTLKIRSTKLEDSAMYFCASGEDRGFYQPQHFGDGTRLSIL.

The chain joins TRBV19 to TRBJ1-5; D possibly corresponds to TRBD1 (5 bases). Looked up from germline, CDR1 is LNHDA and CDR2 is SQIVND (reference sequence). The ends were cut back, 4 bases at V and 0 bases at J, with 13 bases in the middle. The CDR3 has 16 residues. The CDR3 DNA follows: TGTGCCAGTAGTAGGCCGACAGCTTATAGCAATCAGCCCCAGCATTTT. Its translation: CASSRPTAYSNQPQHF.

This clone showed up just once. The rearrangement links TRBV9 to TRBJ2-3; TRBD2 agrees at 10 bases. CDR1 and CDR2 from the germline V gene are SGDLS and YYNGEE. J gave up 7 bases and V 3 bases, and 8 bases lay outside the gene matches. The CDR3 length is 15 residues. CDR3 nucleotide sequence: TGTGCCAGCAGCGAACGACTAGCGGGCCCTTATACGCAGTATTTT. Its translation is CASSERLAGPYTQYF.

V and J are TRBV5-4 and TRBJ2-2; perhaps TRBD1 as D (6 bases). V was pared by 4 bases and J by 6 bases, with 13 bases between. This CDR3 comprises 14 residues. CDR1 is SGHNT and CDR2 is YYREEE in the germline V gene (reference sequence). The CDR3 is CASSHTGLAGELFF. The CDR3 coding sequence is TGTGCCAGCAGCCATACAGGGTTGGCCGGGGAGCTGTTTTTT.

Details on this clone: Other DNA sequences of this sample code for an identical CDR3. The chain has TRBV19 and TRBJ1-1, with no clear D. Trimming removed 1 base from V and 2 bases from J, with 8 bases in between. The CDR3 sequence is 14 residues long. Germline V gives CDR1 LNHDA, CDR2 SQIVND (reference sequence). The CDR3 region has the DNA TGTGCCAGTAGTATAGGCCAGGCCAACACTGAAGCTTTCTTT. It is translated as CASSIGQANTEAFF.

The chain is built from TRBV6-4 and TRBJ1-5, with D hard to call. Per germline, CDR1 MRHNA and CDR2 SNTAGT. The ends were cut back, 3 bases at V and 6 bases at J, with 12 bases in the middle. The CDR3 is 14 amino acids. The CDR3 protein is CASSEENSGQPQHF. The CDR3 coding sequence is TGTGCCAGCAGTGAGGAAAACTCGGGTCAGCCCCAGCATTTT.

V usage is TRBV5-6 and J usage is TRBJ2-7; the match to TRBD2 covers 11 bases. The germline gives CDR1 SGHDT, CDR2 YYEEEE. The CDR3 contains 14 residues. V was pared by 3 bases and J by 1 base, with 0 bases of the junction left unmatched. CDR3 sequence (DNA): TGTGCCAGCAGCTCTAGCGGGAGGTCCTACGAGCAGTACTTC. Its protein product is CASSSSGRSYEQYF.

The chain joins TRBV28 to TRBJ2-3, with 7 bases lining up with TRBD1. V gave up 4 bases and J gave up 3 bases; unmatched junction bases: 4. The germline CDR1 and CDR2 sequences are MDHEN and SYDVKM. The CDR3 sequence is 14 residues long. CDR3 nucleotide sequence: TGTGCCAGCAGTTGGACAGGCCGTACAGATACGCAGTATTTT. Encoded protein: CASSWTGRTDTQYF.

The rearrangement joins TRBV27 to TRBJ2-1; tentative D call: TRBD2 (5 bases). CDR1 MNHEY and CDR2 SMNVEV come from the germline V gene (reference sequence). The CDR3 is made up of 15 amino acids. The V end lost 2 bases, the J end lost 8 bases, and 16 bases lay between the germline ends. The CDR3 is CASSLLMRGSHEQFF. CDR3 DNA: TGTGCCAGCAGTTTACTCATGAGAGGGAGTCATGAGCAGTTCTTC.

This clone has more than one count but fewer than ten. This CDR3 is CASSFSLSSYEQYF. CDR3 DNA sequence: TGTGCCAGTAGTTTCAGTCTCAGCTCCTACGAGCAGTACTTC. The chain recombines TRBV19 with TRBJ2-7; no definite D call. The CDR3 has 14 residues. V lost 5 bases to trimming and J lost 0 bases, with 11 bases between them. CDR1 is LNHDA and CDR2 is SQIVND in the germline V gene (reference sequence).

As for this clone: The junction and the germline gene differ at one end; a read error may be behind it. The V gene is TRBV7-7, the J gene TRBJ2-7; no reliable D call. Germline V CDR1 and CDR2: SSHAT, FNYEAQ (reference sequence). The CDR3 length is 13 residues. The CDR3, as DNA: TGTGCTAGCAGCTTAGTAGGCGGCGGCGAGCAGTACTTC. Translating gives CASSLVGGGEQYF.

This clone was counted a few times. The chain recombines TRBV4-2 with TRBJ1-1; 10 bases map to TRBD1. The CDR3 totals 16 residues. V lost 0 bases and J lost 3; bases outside the gene matches: 4. From germline, CDR1 is LGHNA and CDR2 YNFKEQ. The CDR3 loop reads CASSQDPGQGYTEAFF. In nucleotides, the CDR3 is TGTGCCAGCAGCCAAGACCCGGGACAGGGGTACACTGAAGCTTTCTTT.

The CDR3 region has the DNA TGCAGTGCCATTTACAATGAGCAGTTCTTC. Translated: CSAIYNEQFF. V is TRBV20-1 and J is TRBJ2-1; D is undetermined. V lost 6 bases, J lost 4 bases, and 4 bases lay in between. The germline CDR1 and CDR2 sequences are DFQATT and SNEGSKA (reference sequence). CDR3 length: 10 residues.

CDR3 in amino acids: CASSTGQVSGNTIYF. The CDR3 nucleotides read TGTGCCAGCAGCACGGGACAGGTCTCTGGAAACACCATATATTTT. The chain recombines TRBV28 with TRBJ1-3; 8 nucleotides line up with TRBD1. With V trimmed by 6 bases and J by 0 bases, 4 bases remained unmatched. Germline CDR1 reads MDHEN; CDR2 reads SYDVKM. The CDR3 runs to 15 residues.

This chain connects TRBV5-1 to TRBJ2-7, with D tentatively TRBD1 (5 bases). CDR3 length: 14 amino acids. V was shortened by 0 bases and J by 2 bases, with 9 bases between the two germline ends. CDR1 SGHRS and CDR2 YFSETQ come from the germline V gene. The CDR3 protein is CASSLVPGPYEQYF. Written as DNA, the CDR3 is TGCGCCAGCAGCTTGGTCCCAGGGCCCTACGAGCAGTACTTC.

The chain couples TRBV6-6 to TRBJ1-3, with a tentative D call TRBD1 (5 bases). CDR1 and CDR2 from the germline V gene are MNHNY and SVGAGI (reference sequence). The CDR3 extends over 16 amino acids. Trimming stripped 7 bases from V and 0 bases from J, with 16 bases between. The CDR3: CASNSPPGGSGNTIYF. The CDR3 DNA is TGTGCCAGCAACAGCCCCCCCGGGGGCTCTGGAAACACCATATATTTT.

The chain employs TRBV23-1 and TRBJ2-3; 8 bases align to TRBD1. TRBV23-1 is recorded as an ORF, its role being uncertain. The CDR3 covers 16 residues. V lost 4 bases, J lost 2 bases, and 8 bases stayed unmatched. Here the CDR3 DNA reads TGCGCCAGCAGTCTCTCCGGGACAGGCCTCACAGATACGCAGTATTTT. Encoded protein: CASSLSGTGLTDTQYF.

This clone has just one count. The chain uses TRBV19 and TRBJ1-1; 11 nucleotides agree with TRBD1. Trimming cost V 3 bases and J 5 bases; bases outside gene matches: 11. The CDR3 is 17 residues long. Germline lookup yields CDR1 LNHDA and CDR2 SQIVND (reference sequence). Here the CDR3 reads CASSIQDRGPEGTEAFF. CDR3 DNA sequence: TGTGCCAGTAGTATCCAGGACAGGGGGCCGGAGGGGACTGAAGCTTTCTTT.

This clone occurred a few times. CDR3: CASSLWTGSGNTIYF. Here the CDR3 DNA reads TGTGCCAGTAGTCTTTGGACAGGGTCGGGAAACACCATATATTTT. The chain is built from TRBV19 and TRBJ1-3, with 8 bases that match TRBD1. CDR1 is LNHDA and CDR2 is SQIVND in the germline V gene (reference sequence). V dropped 5 bases and J dropped 4; count of bases not matched to a gene: 7. This CDR3 is built from 15 residues.

The V call is TRBV18, the J call TRBJ2-7; 13 nucleotides agree with TRBD2. The germline V gene encodes CDR1 KGHSH and CDR2 LQKENI. The trim removed 3 bases at V and 5 bases at J, leaving 1 base unmatched. The CDR3 sequence is 14 residues long. In DNA, the CDR3 is TGTGCCAGCTCACCGGGACTAGCGGGACACGAGCAGTACTTC. Its protein product is CASSPGLAGHEQYF.

The CDR3 protein is CASSSVGLEGNEQFF. The CDR3 nucleotides are TGTGCCAGCAGTTCCGTGGGACTAGAGGGTAATGAGCAGTTCTTC. This chain uses TRBV28 with TRBJ2-1; TRBD2 matches at 8 bases. Losses at the gene ends were 4 bases for V and 7 bases for J; bases not matched to a gene: 9. In germline, CDR1 is MDHEN, CDR2 SYDVKM. The CDR3 has 15 residues.

The gene calls are TRBV2 and TRBJ2-5, with D perhaps TRBD1 (6 bases). This CDR3 region has 11 residues. Germline CDR1 and CDR2: SNHLY and FYNNEI. V lost 6 bases and J lost 12, with 14 bases in between. Here the CDR3 DNA reads TGTGCCAGCAGCCCCGGACAGAGCGAGTACTTC. Translation: CASSPGQSEYF.